The 27 T cell receptor beta chains in this list originate from one sample, sequenced in a study of siplizumab effects on memory and regulatory T cells. Produced via immunoSEQ multiplex PCR; TCRdb's table is partial and in-frame only. The sample carries about 100,000 clones, more than 90% recorded once. Sequencing was done on a sample of CD4+ T cells sorted from blood. These receptors originate from a human donor in good health.

This chain joins TRBV6-5 and TRBJ2-7; D may be TRBD1 (6 bases). Per the germline V gene, CDR1 is MNHEY and CDR2 is SVGAGI. This CDR3 has 14 amino acids. V was shortened by 7 bases and J by 2 bases, with 15 bases between the two germline ends. The CDR3 DNA is TGTGCCAGCAACGAAGGGACAAAGACCTACGAGCAGTACTTC. This encodes CASNEGTKTYEQYF.

This clone was recorded a few times. The chain links TRBV5-8 to TRBJ2-2; TRBD1 matches 11 bases. Germline V gene sequence: CDR1 SGHTS, CDR2 YDEGEE. The CDR3 has 16 amino acids. V was pared by 2 bases and J by 4 bases, with 4 bases of the junction left unmatched. This CDR3 reads CASSFAGTGGTGELFF. CDR3 nucleotides: TGTGCCAGCAGCTTCGCCGGGACAGGGGGCACCGGGGAGCTGTTTTTT. Variable domain in full (rest from reference TRBV5-8 and TRBJ2-2): EAGVTQSPTHLIKTRGQQATLRCSPISGHTSVYWYQQALGLGLQFLLWYDEGEERNRGNFPPRFSGRQFPNYSSELNVNALELEDSALYLCASSFAGTGGTGELFFGEGSRLTVL.

The chain recombines TRBV4-1 with TRBJ1-2; maybe TRBD1 (6 bases). The CDR3 loop spans 14 amino acids. The V and J ends lost 4 bases and 4 bases respectively, with 13 bases between them. CDR1 MGHRA and CDR2 YSYEKL come from the germline V gene. Here the CDR3 DNA reads TGCGCCAGCAGCCCTGGCGGGACAAGCTATGGCTACACCTTC. It is translated as CASSPGGTSYGYTF.

This chain links TRBV11-2 with TRBJ2-3; TRBD2 agrees at 8 bases. Germline V gene sequence: CDR1 SGHAT, CDR2 FQNNGV. V was pared by 7 bases and J by 3 bases, with 6 bases of the junction left unmatched. This CDR3 has 14 residues. The CDR3: CASTRGGPTDTQYF. The CDR3 nucleotides are TGTGCCAGCACCCGGGGGGGGCCTACAGATACGCAGTATTTT.

The chain combines TRBV6-5 with TRBJ2-7, with 10 positions matching TRBD1. V lost 4 bases to trimming and J lost 3 bases; unmatched junction nucleotides: 6. This CDR3 comprises 15 residues. Per germline, CDR1 MNHEY and CDR2 SVGAGI. The CDR3 here is CASSFRTGGRYEQYF. DNA of the CDR3: TGTGCCAGCAGTTTCCGGACAGGGGGACGCTACGAGCAGTACTTC.

The chain carries TRBV18 and TRBJ2-5; maybe TRBD1 (5 bases). Germline V gene data show CDR1 as KGHSH and CDR2 as LQKENI. V was clipped by 0 bases and J by 2 bases, with 10 bases between them. This CDR3 comprises 15 residues. In DNA, the CDR3 is TGTGCCAGCTCACCACCGGGGCAGGGACAAGAGACCCAGTACTTC. This sequence encodes CASSPPGQGQETQYF. Full variable domain (rest looked up from reference TRBV18 and TRBJ2-5): NAGVMQNPRHLVRRRGQEARLRCSPMKGHSHVYWYRQLPEEGLKFMVYLQKENIIDESGMPKERFSAEFPKEGPSILRIQQVVRGDSAAYFCASSPPGQGQETQYFGPGTRLLVL.

The chain recombines TRBV18 with TRBJ2-7, with 8 bases lining up with TRBD2. The CDR3 is 16 amino acids. V gave up 6 bases and J gave up 2 bases; unmatched junction bases: 12. Germline CDR1 KGHSH, CDR2 LQKENI. The CDR3 sequence: CASSPTAGSGTYEQYF. The CDR3 nucleotides are TGTGCCAGCTCGCCAACGGCTGGTAGCGGGACCTACGAGCAGTACTTC. The variable domain in full, with the rest retrieved from reference TRBV18 and TRBJ2-7, is NAGVMQNPRHLVRRRGQEARLRCSPMKGHSHVYWYRQLPEEGLKFMVYLQKENIIDESGMPKERFSAEFPKEGPSILRIQQVVRGDSAAYFCASSPTAGSGTYEQYFGPGTRLTVT.

The rearrangement links TRBV2 to TRBJ1-1; perhaps TRBD1 as D (5 bases). V lost 7 bases to trimming and J lost 2 bases, with 14 bases between them. The CDR3 runs 14 residues. CDR1 and CDR2 from the germline V gene are SNHLY and FYNNEI. Here the CDR3 reads CASTGGMGNTEAFF. CDR3 DNA sequence: TGTGCCAGCACCGGGGGGATGGGTAACACTGAAGCTTTCTTT.

This CDR3 reads CASSQLLVGEQYF. CDR3 nucleotide sequence: TGCGCCAGCAGCCAGCTCCTAGTGGGCGAGCAGTACTTC. The V gene is TRBV4-1, the J gene TRBJ2-7, with D hard to call. Trimming shortened V by 3 bases and J by 6 bases, and 12 bases separated the two germline ends. This CDR3 has 13 residues. CDR1 is MGHRA and CDR2 is YSYEKL in the germline V gene.

CDR3 sequence: CASSLDSRNTEAFF. In nucleotides, the CDR3 is TGTGCCAGCAGCCTAGACAGCCGGAACACTGAAGCTTTCTTT. V is TRBV5-4 and J is TRBJ1-1; D possibly corresponds to TRBD1 (5 bases). The CDR3 runs 14 residues. The V gene lost 4 bases and the J gene lost 1 base, with 11 bases spanning the gap. CDR1 and CDR2 (germline): SGHNT, YYREEE (reference sequence).

This clone appeared a single time. The rearrangement uses TRBV5-1 and TRBJ1-3, with D unresolved. This CDR3 has 17 amino acids. The V and J ends lost 3 bases and 4 bases respectively, with 20 bases between them. From germline, CDR1 is SGHRS and CDR2 YFSETQ. DNA for the CDR3: TGCGCCAGCAGCTCGCTCCCACTAGCCTCGGGCGGAAACACCATATATTTT. Translation: CASSSLPLASGGNTIYF.

The chain has TRBV27 and TRBJ1-5, with D possibly matching TRBD1 (5 bases). The CDR3 length is 13 residues. Deletions cut 3 bases from V and 4 bases from J, with 7 bases between. Germline assignment: CDR1 MNHEY and CDR2 SMNVEV (reference sequence). The CDR3 region has the DNA TGTGCCAGCAGTTTCGGGGCTAATCAGCCCCAGCATTTT. It codes for CASSFGANQPQHF.

The rearrangement uses TRBV11-2 and TRBJ2-7, with no clear D. The CDR3 is 14 amino acids. The V and J ends lost 1 base and 5 bases respectively, with 12 bases between them. The germline V gene has CDR1 SGHAT and CDR2 FQNNGV. DNA for the CDR3: TGTGCCAGCAGCTTAGTAATTCAGGTCCACGAGCAGTACTTC. Its translation: CASSLVIQVHEQYF. Full variable domain (outside the CDR3, taken from reference TRBV11-2 and TRBJ2-7): EAGVAQSPRYKIIEKRQSVAFWCNPISGHATLYWYQQILGQGPKLLIQFQNNGVVDDSQLPKDRFSAERLKGVDSTLKIQPAKLEDSAVYLCASSLVIQVHEQYFGPGTRLTVT.

V gene TRBV19 combines with J gene TRBJ1-5; no clear D. The CDR3 is made up of 13 amino acids. With 7 bases removed from V and 2 bases from J, the gap between germline ends came to 9 bases. Per germline, CDR1 LNHDA and CDR2 SQIVND (reference sequence). CDR3 residues: CASKTEGNQPQHF. CDR3 sequence (DNA): TGTGCCAGTAAGACCGAGGGCAATCAGCCCCAGCATTTT.

The V call is TRBV4-3, the J call TRBJ1-2, with D perhaps matching TRBD1 (6 bases). The CDR3 spans 16 residues. V was cut by 1 base and J by 4 bases, with 16 bases left in between. Germline V lookup: CDR1 LGHNA, CDR2 YSLEER. CDR3 sequence: CASSQALEGGFYGYTF. Written as DNA, the CDR3 is TGCGCCAGCAGCCAAGCCCTTGAAGGGGGTTTCTATGGCTACACCTTC.

CDR3: CASSSSDRVLGYTF. The CDR3 DNA follows: TGTGCCAGCAGTTCATCGGACAGGGTACTTGGCTACACCTTC. The rearrangement uses TRBV6-5 and TRBJ1-2, with 8 bases that match TRBD1. CDR3 length equals 14 residues. J gave up 7 bases and V 4 bases, and 8 bases lay outside the gene matches. CDR1 and CDR2 (germline): MNHEY, SVGAGI.

This rearrangement joins TRBV5-1 to TRBJ1-1; possible D gene TRBD1, 6 bases. CDR1 and CDR2 from the germline V gene are SGHRS and YFSETQ. Trimming cost V 1 base and J 1 base, with 11 bases left between them. The CDR3 totals 15 residues. Here the CDR3 DNA reads TGCGCCAGCAGCTTGACCGGGACAACGAACACTGAAGCTTTCTTT. Its translation: CASSLTGTTNTEAFF.

The chain recombines TRBV6-5 with TRBJ1-1; D not resolved. CDR3 length equals 14 residues. CDR1 is MNHEY and CDR2 is SVGAGI in the germline V gene. V was clipped by 7 bases and J by 2 bases, with 14 bases between them. CDR3: CASTGRGYNTEAFF. CDR3 bases: TGTGCCAGCACCGGACGGGGTTACAACACTGAAGCTTTCTTT.

This chain uses TRBV7-3 with TRBJ2-3; D possibly corresponds to TRBD2 (6 bases). This CDR3 has 15 amino acids. The V and J ends lost 1 base and 11 bases respectively, with 19 bases between them. In germline, CDR1 is SGHTA, CDR2 FQGTGA. The CDR3 nucleotides read TGTGCCAGCAGCTTAATTGAGGGAGCTAGGGGACTGCAGTATTTT. Its protein product is CASSLIEGARGLQYF.

The chain employs TRBV10-3 and TRBJ2-2, with D maybe TRBD1 (6 bases). The length of the CDR3 is 14 residues. Per the germline V gene, CDR1 is ENHRY and CDR2 is SYGVKD. The V and J ends lost 6 bases and 6 bases respectively, with 14 bases between them. The DNA for the CDR3 is TGTGCCATCAGAGGGGGATTTGGCGCCGGGGAGCTGTTTTTT. This codes for CAIRGGFGAGELFF.

This chain connects TRBV5-4 to TRBJ2-3, with D perhaps matching TRBD2 (7 bases). The V gene's germline CDR1 is SGHNT and CDR2 YYREEE (reference sequence). V was clipped by 2 bases and J by 1 base, with 11 bases between them. The CDR3 totals 15 residues. The CDR3: CASSLGGAGTDTQYF. CDR3 in DNA: TGTGCCAGCAGCTTAGGGGGGGCCGGCACAGATACGCAGTATTTT.

The chain links TRBV28 to TRBJ1-1, with D possibly being TRBD1 (5 bases). The ends were cut back, 5 bases at V and 5 bases at J, with 15 bases in the middle. CDR1 MDHEN and CDR2 SYDVKM come from the germline V gene. The CDR3 consists of 14 residues. The CDR3 nucleotides are TGTGCCAGCAGTCTCCCCACCCGGGGGACTGAAGCTTTCTTT. It is translated as CASSLPTRGTEAFF.

V usage is TRBV18 and J usage is TRBJ1-3, with D hard to call. The germline V gene has CDR1 KGHSH and CDR2 LQKENI. The V and J ends lost 3 bases and 0 bases respectively, with 12 bases between them. This CDR3 has 16 amino acids. The CDR3 loop is CASSPLQDVSGNTIYF. In DNA, the CDR3 is TGTGCCAGCTCACCTCTCCAGGATGTCTCTGGAAACACCATATATTTT.

This clone was recorded a few times. The rearrangement links TRBV15 to TRBJ1-5; D not resolved. V lost 0 bases, J lost 1 base, and 10 bases lay in between. Germline V CDR1 and CDR2: LNHNV, YYDKDF (reference sequence). The CDR3 has 16 residues. In nucleotides, the CDR3 is TGTGCCACCAGCAGAGAGTACGGACTAAGCAATCAGCCCCAGCATTTT. This codes for CATSREYGLSNQPQHF.

The chain uses TRBV7-3 and TRBJ2-1; D is unclear. V lost 8 bases to trimming and J lost 8 bases, with 19 bases between them. The CDR3 is 14 residues long. Germline CDR1 is SGHTA and CDR2 is FQGTGA. The CDR3 nucleotides are TGTGCCAGCGGCCCAATACGGACGGCGGATGAGCAGTTCTTC. It yields the protein CASGPIRTADEQFF.

The chain uses TRBV9 and TRBJ1-2; TRBD1 matches at 8 bases. Germline trimming cut 4 bases from V and 4 bases from J; bases unmatched to any gene: 9. The CDR3 is 15 residues long. Germline V gene sequence: CDR1 SGDLS, CDR2 YYNGEE. The CDR3 spells CASSSGTGWGYGYTF. For the CDR3, the DNA is TGTGCCAGCAGCTCGGGGACAGGATGGGGCTATGGCTACACCTTC.

V gene TRBV5-1 combines with J gene TRBJ1-1; no clear D. The germline V gene has CDR1 SGHRS and CDR2 YFSETQ. With 0 bases removed from V and 1 base from J, the gap between germline ends came to 7 bases. The CDR3 contains 14 residues. CDR3 bases: TGCGCCAGCAGCTTGGGTAACGGGAACACTGAAGCTTTCTTT. Amino acids: CASSLGNGNTEAFF.